This is a list of T cell receptor beta chains from one sample in a study of a mutant IDH1 vaccine in newly diagnosed glioma. The data were produced by immunoSEQ multiplex PCR, yet TCRdb's version contains in-frame clones alone and is incomplete. Of around 94,000 clones listed, 89% were seen once; the top ten hold 0.7% to 0.95%. Their antigens are not known. The specimen was PBMCs, collected from a glioma patient whose treatment included an IDH1 peptide vaccine. The source of these receptors is a woman aged 45-59 years with glioma. CDR3s include the opening cysteine and the closing phenylalanine or tryptophan. The order of the fields is CDR3 protein, CDR3 DNA, D gene, clone size, J gene, V gene. A D gene is named only where the DNA matches it firmly. Only part of the rows carry a size: once, few, many, or a class if the clone is expanded.

CDR3 protein: CASKGQGSGEQYF
CDR3 DNA: TGTGCCAGCAAGGGACAGGGGTCCGGCGAGCAGTACTTC
D gene: TRBD1
clone size: NA
J gene: TRBJ2-7
V gene: TRBV2

CDR3 protein: CAWSARLAYNEQFF
CDR3 DNA: TGTGCCTGGAGTGCCAGGTTGGCCTACAATGAGCAGTTCTTC
D gene: NA
clone size: NA
J gene: TRBJ2-1
V gene: TRBV30

CDR3 protein: CASSIGSLNEKLFF
CDR3 DNA: TGTGCCAGTAGTATCGGCAGTCTGAATGAAAAACTGTTTTTT
D gene: NA
clone size: once
J gene: TRBJ1-4
V gene: TRBV19

CDR3 protein: CASSFQVAGYSGANVLTF
CDR3 DNA: TGTGCCAGCAGCTTCCAAGTAGCGGGGTACTCTGGGGCCAACGTCCTGACTTTC
D gene: TRBD2
clone size: NA
J gene: TRBJ2-6
V gene: TRBV7-6

CDR3 protein: CASSREGQAEAFF
CDR3 DNA: TGTGCCAGTAGCCGGGAGGGTCAGGCTGAAGCTTTCTTT
D gene: NA
clone size: NA
J gene: TRBJ1-1
V gene: TRBV19

CDR3 protein: CARSSPPGNDRPHEQYF
CDR3 DNA: TGTGCCAGAAGCTCCCCTCCTGGGAACGACCGCCCCCACGAGCAGTACTTC
D gene: NA
clone size: NA
J gene: TRBJ2-7
V gene: TRBV7-5

CDR3 protein: CASSRTRKNIDTQYF
CDR3 DNA: TGTGCCAGCAGCAGGACGAGAAAGAACATAGATACGCAGTATTTT
D gene: NA
clone size: NA
J gene: TRBJ2-3
V gene: TRBV27

CDR3 protein: CASSPPGLAGNTGELFF
CDR3 DNA: TGTGCCAGCAGTCCCCCTGGACTAGCGGGAAACACCGGGGAGCTGTTTTTT
D gene: TRBD2
clone size: NA
J gene: TRBJ2-2
V gene: TRBV7-2

CDR3 protein: CASSLGAGEQFF
CDR3 DNA: TGTGCCAGCAGTTTAGGAGCGGGTGAGCAGTTCTTC
D gene: NA
clone size: NA
J gene: TRBJ2-1
V gene: TRBV28

CDR3 protein: CASSEIGQLAGSGELFF
CDR3 DNA: TGTGCCAGCAGTGAAATAGGACAGCTGGCGGGCTCCGGGGAGCTGTTTTTT
D gene: NA
clone size: NA
J gene: TRBJ2-2
V gene: TRBV6-1

CDR3 protein: CASSLSLAGGGETQYF
CDR3 DNA: TGTGCCAGCAGCTTATCTCTAGCGGGAGGGGGAGAGACCCAGTACTTC
D gene: TRBD2
clone size: once
J gene: TRBJ2-5
V gene: TRBV7-2

CDR3 protein: CASRPPGSYEQYF
CDR3 DNA: TGTGCCAGCAGACCCCCCGGTTCCTACGAGCAGTACTTC
D gene: NA
clone size: NA
J gene: TRBJ2-7
V gene: TRBV6-1

CDR3 protein: CSVSTGAGTEAFF
CDR3 DNA: TGCAGCGTCTCGACAGGGGCGGGCACTGAAGCTTTCTTT
D gene: TRBD1
clone size: NA
J gene: TRBJ1-1
V gene: TRBV29-1

CDR3 protein: CSGGASSYNEQFF
CDR3 DNA: TGCAGCGGGGGTGCGAGCTCCTACAATGAGCAGTTCTTC
D gene: NA
clone size: NA
J gene: TRBJ2-1
V gene: TRBV29-1

CDR3 protein: CASSFNGQGARETQYF
CDR3 DNA: TGTGCCAGCAGTTTTAATGGCCAGGGGGCGCGGGAGACCCAGTACTTC
D gene: TRBD1
clone size: NA
J gene: TRBJ2-5
V gene: TRBV27

CDR3 protein: CASSLDQSGELFF
CDR3 DNA: TGTGCCAGCAGCTTAGATCAAAGTGGGGAGCTGTTTTTT
D gene: NA
clone size: NA
J gene: TRBJ2-2
V gene: TRBV11-3

CDR3 protein: CASSATSGTQETQYF
CDR3 DNA: TGCGCCAGCAGCGCGACTAGCGGGACCCAAGAGACCCAGTACTTC
D gene: TRBD2
clone size: NA
J gene: TRBJ2-5
V gene: TRBV5-1

CDR3 protein: CASRAGDTNQPQHF
CDR3 DNA: TGCGCCAGCAGGGCCGGGGACACCAATCAGCCCCAGCATTTT
D gene: NA
clone size: NA
J gene: TRBJ1-5
V gene: TRBV10-1

CDR3 protein: CASSPGQGIETQYF
CDR3 DNA: TGTGCCAGTAGCCCGGGACAGGGGATAGAGACCCAGTACTTC
D gene: TRBD1
clone size: NA
J gene: TRBJ2-5
V gene: TRBV19

CDR3 protein: CASSTTGTSGNEQFF
CDR3 DNA: TGCGCCAGCAGCACAACCGGGACTAGCGGCAATGAGCAGTTCTTC
D gene: TRBD2
clone size: NA
J gene: TRBJ2-1
V gene: TRBV4-1

CDR3 protein: CASSYSGRPKDTQYF
CDR3 DNA: TGTGCCAGCAGTTACTCGGGACGGCCAAAGGATACGCAGTATTTT
D gene: NA
clone size: NA
J gene: TRBJ2-3
V gene: TRBV6-5

CDR3 protein: CASSPGTGTYEQYF
CDR3 DNA: TGTGCCAGCAGCCCCGGGACGGGGACCTACGAGCAGTACTTC
D gene: NA
clone size: NA
J gene: TRBJ2-7
V gene: TRBV14

CDR3 protein: CAWSPGTANTEAFF
CDR3 DNA: TGTGCCTGGAGTCCCGGGACCGCGAACACTGAAGCTTTCTTT
D gene: NA
clone size: NA
J gene: TRBJ1-1
V gene: TRBV30

CDR3 protein: CASSGIGYGYTF
CDR3 DNA: TGTGCCAGCAGTGGGATCGGCTATGGCTACACCTTC
D gene: NA
clone size: NA
J gene: TRBJ1-2
V gene: TRBV2

CDR3 protein: CASSQEGHPGEKLFF
CDR3 DNA: TGCGCCAGCAGCCAAGAGGGACACCCTGGCGAAAAACTGTTTTTT
D gene: NA
clone size: NA
J gene: TRBJ1-4
V gene: TRBV4-1

CDR3 protein: CASSSGLAYEQYF
CDR3 DNA: TGTGCCAGCAGCTCGGGGTTAGCCTACGAGCAGTACTTC
D gene: NA
clone size: once
J gene: TRBJ2-7
V gene: TRBV27

CDR3 protein: CSVLVTFSTDTQYF
CDR3 DNA: TGCAGCGTTTTAGTGACCTTTTCCACAGATACGCAGTATTTT
D gene: NA
clone size: NA
J gene: TRBJ2-3
V gene: TRBV29-1

CDR3 protein: CAISEYAETQYF
CDR3 DNA: TGTGCCATCAGTGAGTATGCAGAGACCCAGTACTTC
D gene: NA
clone size: NA
J gene: TRBJ2-5
V gene: TRBV10-3

CDR3 protein: CASSGMGGSGYTF
CDR3 DNA: TGTGCCAGCAGCGGGATGGGGGGCAGTGGCTACACCTTC
D gene: NA
clone size: NA
J gene: TRBJ1-2
V gene: TRBV11-2

CDR3 protein: CASSKTGMDEQYF
CDR3 DNA: TGTGCCAGTAGTAAGACAGGGATGGACGAGCAGTACTTC
D gene: TRBD1
clone size: NA
J gene: TRBJ2-7
V gene: TRBV19

CDR3 protein: CASSSLAYPYEQYF
CDR3 DNA: TGTGCCAGCAGCTCACTAGCGTACCCCTACGAGCAGTACTTC
D gene: TRBD2
clone size: NA
J gene: TRBJ2-7
V gene: TRBV6-5

CDR3 protein: CASSVGHSGAEKLFF
CDR3 DNA: TGTGCCAGCAGCGTGGGACACTCTGGTGCGGAAAAACTGTTTTTT
D gene: NA
clone size: NA
J gene: TRBJ1-4
V gene: TRBV7-2

CDR3 protein: CASSLGVLSTDTQYF
CDR3 DNA: TGTGCCAGCAGCTTAGGAGTCCTCAGCACAGATACGCAGTATTTT
D gene: NA
clone size: once
J gene: TRBJ2-3
V gene: TRBV11-2

CDR3 protein: CASSWGSGLNTGELFF
CDR3 DNA: TGTGCCAGCAGCTGGGGGTCGGGGCTAAACACCGGGGAGCTGTTTTTT
D gene: NA
clone size: NA
J gene: TRBJ2-2
V gene: TRBV5-5

CDR3 protein: CASKRQGGTEAFF
CDR3 DNA: TGTGCCAGCAAGCGACAGGGCGGCACTGAAGCTTTCTTT
D gene: TRBD1
clone size: NA
J gene: TRBJ1-1
V gene: TRBV27

CDR3 protein: CASSIRQNSTDTQYF
CDR3 DNA: TGTGCCAGTAGTATTCGTCAGAATAGCACAGATACGCAGTATTTT
D gene: NA
clone size: NA
J gene: TRBJ2-3
V gene: TRBV19

CDR3 protein: CASRTQPSGRRGEQFF
CDR3 DNA: TGTGCCAGCAGAACTCAGCCTAGCGGGAGGCGGGGTGAGCAGTTCTTC
D gene: TRBD2
clone size: once
J gene: TRBJ2-1
V gene: TRBV6-6

CDR3 protein: CASSPWTSGRVDGELFF
CDR3 DNA: TGCGCCAGCAGCCCCTGGACTAGCGGGAGGGTTGACGGGGAGCTGTTTTTT
D gene: TRBD2
clone size: NA
J gene: TRBJ2-2
V gene: TRBV5-1

CDR3 protein: CASSYIGGRDEQYF
CDR3 DNA: TGTGCCAGCAGTTACATAGGGGGGCGCGACGAGCAGTACTTC
D gene: NA
clone size: NA
J gene: TRBJ2-7
V gene: TRBV6-5

CDR3 protein: CASRQGTVFNSPLHF
CDR3 DNA: TGTGCCAGCAGACAGGGTACAGTTTTCAATTCACCCCTCCACTTT
D gene: NA
clone size: NA
J gene: TRBJ1-6
V gene: TRBV6-5

CDR3 protein: CASSIGGRIEGNTIYF
CDR3 DNA: TGTGCCAGTAGTATAGGCGGCAGGATTGAAGGAAACACCATATATTTT
D gene: NA
clone size: NA
J gene: TRBJ1-3
V gene: TRBV19

CDR3 protein: CASSKGSWGLGYGYTF
CDR3 DNA: TGTGCCAGCAGCAAGGGGTCGTGGGGTCTCGGCTATGGCTACACCTTC
D gene: NA
clone size: NA
J gene: TRBJ1-2
V gene: TRBV11-2

CDR3 protein: CASSLISREQYF
CDR3 DNA: TGTGCCAGCAGCTTAATAAGTCGGGAGCAGTACTTC
D gene: NA
clone size: NA
J gene: TRBJ2-7
V gene: TRBV7-9

CDR3 protein: CASSPGLASYEQYF
CDR3 DNA: TGTGCCAGCAGTCCAGGACTAGCGTCCTACGAGCAGTACTTC
D gene: TRBD2
clone size: NA
J gene: TRBJ2-7
V gene: TRBV6-6

CDR3 protein: CASSYMAEAFF
CDR3 DNA: TGTGCCAGCAGTTATATGGCTGAAGCTTTCTTT
D gene: NA
clone size: NA
J gene: TRBJ1-1
V gene: TRBV28

CDR3 protein: CASSLETSGRGGTGELFF
CDR3 DNA: TGCGCCAGCAGCTTGGAGACTAGCGGGAGAGGGGGCACCGGGGAGCTGTTTTTT
D gene: TRBD2
clone size: NA
J gene: TRBJ2-2
V gene: TRBV5-1

CDR3 protein: CASSIDGAGGPYNEQFF
CDR3 DNA: TGTGCCAGTAGTATCGATGGGGCGGGAGGCCCCTACAATGAGCAGTTCTTC
D gene: TRBD2
clone size: NA
J gene: TRBJ2-1
V gene: TRBV19

CDR3 protein: CASSEWDDFETQYF
CDR3 DNA: TGTGCCAGCAGTGAGTGGGACGATTTCGAGACCCAGTACTTC
D gene: NA
clone size: NA
J gene: TRBJ2-5
V gene: TRBV25-1

CDR3 protein: CASSLMGSSGSLSYNEQFF
CDR3 DNA: TGTGCCAGCAGCTTAATGGGGTCAAGCGGGTCGCTCTCCTACAATGAGCAGTTCTTC
D gene: NA
clone size: once
J gene: TRBJ2-1
V gene: TRBV7-3

CDR3 protein: CASSRPGAEAFF
CDR3 DNA: TGTGCCAGCAGCCGCCCCGGGGCCGAAGCTTTCTTT
D gene: NA
clone size: few
J gene: TRBJ1-1
V gene: TRBV7-9

CDR3 protein: CASSEDSYQPQHF
CDR3 DNA: TGTGCCAGCAGCGAGGACAGTTATCAGCCCCAGCATTTT
D gene: NA
clone size: NA
J gene: TRBJ1-5
V gene: TRBV6-5

CDR3 protein: CASREQGLDTQYF
CDR3 DNA: TGTGCCAGCAGGGAACAGGGATTAGATACGCAGTATTTT
D gene: NA
clone size: NA
J gene: TRBJ2-3
V gene: TRBV11-2

CDR3 protein: CASSLGVGGNQPQHF
CDR3 DNA: TGCGCCAGCAGCTTGGGCGTCGGAGGCAATCAGCCCCAGCATTTT
D gene: NA
clone size: NA
J gene: TRBJ1-5
V gene: TRBV5-1

CDR3 protein: CATSRGASSYNEQFF
CDR3 DNA: TGTGCCACCAGCAGAGGAGCCAGCTCCTACAATGAGCAGTTCTTC
D gene: NA
clone size: NA
J gene: TRBJ2-1
V gene: TRBV15